This section outlines one TCR beta chain sequence together with its context. Other DNA sequences in this specimen translate into the identical CDR3. The method was immunoSEQ multiplex PCR; TCRdb's version includes in-frame clones alone and lacks a portion of them. In the table there are more than 2,000,000 clones, approximately 93% of which are singletons. These data belong to a study of shared clonotypes between healthy human individuals. Deletions cut 2 bases from V and 1 base from J, with 5 bases between. This CDR3 is 14 amino acids long. Germline V lookup: CDR1 KGHSH, CDR2 LQKENI. From CD4+ cells came CD45RA+ naive and CD45RA-negative memory subsets.

The sequenced material came from naive CD4+ T cells from PBMCs. Stated subset: CD45RA+ positively selected. The source is a man aged 18 to 30 in good health. Some clones in this sample may be carry-over from other donors' samples. The chain has TRBV18 and TRBJ2-2; a weak D match, TRBD1 (5 bases). The CDR3 sequence: CASSPDRNTGELFF. CDR3 nucleotide sequence: TGTGCCAGCTCACCAGACAGGAACACCGGGGAGCTGTTTTTT.